A selection of T cell receptor beta chains follows, all from one sample in a study of blood T cell repertoires in COVID-19. Assay used: immunoSEQ multiplex PCR; TCRdb lists only in-frame clones, some missing. The sample has some 200,000 clones; roughly 82% are singletons. The sequencing sample was made of PBMCs or T cells enriched from blood (not recorded which). These receptors all stem from a man in his forties or fifties who had recovered from COVID-19. CDR3s include the opening cysteine and the closing phenylalanine or tryptophan. D genes are given only for firm matches. Not all rows give a size; the values are once, few, many and, for expanded clones, a class.

d_call: -; clone_size: -; v_call: TRBV9; j_call: TRBJ1-6; cdr3_aa: CASSVDAGDSPLHF; cdr3_nt: TGTGCCAGCAGCGTAGATGCAGGGGATTCACCCCTCCACTTT
d_call: TRBD1; clone_size: -; v_call: TRBV6-5; j_call: TRBJ1-6; cdr3_aa: CASRISDRGPPLHF; cdr3_nt: TGTGCCAGCAGGATCTCGGACAGGGGGCCTCCCCTCCACTTT
d_call: TRBD1; clone_size: -; v_call: TRBV29-1; j_call: TRBJ1-2; cdr3_aa: CSVADRAEDGYTF; cdr3_nt: TGCAGCGTTGCTGACAGGGCGGAGGATGGCTACACCTTC
d_call: -; clone_size: -; v_call: TRBV12-3/TRBV12-4; j_call: TRBJ1-4; cdr3_aa: CASRPSGGEKLFF; cdr3_nt: TGTGCCAGCAGACCATCGGGGGGGGAAAAACTGTTTTTT
d_call: -; clone_size: few; v_call: TRBV6-5; j_call: TRBJ1-2; cdr3_aa: CASSYARGQVSGYTF; cdr3_nt: TGTGCCAGCAGTTACGCGCGGGGGCAGGTCAGCGGCTACACCTTC
d_call: -; clone_size: -; v_call: TRBV7-8; j_call: TRBJ2-3; cdr3_aa: CASSLRRQYTDTQYF; cdr3_nt: TGTGCCAGCAGCCTGAGAAGACAGTACACAGATACGCAGTATTTT
d_call: -; clone_size: -; v_call: TRBV10-3; j_call: TRBJ1-5; cdr3_aa: CATSQGNQPQHF; cdr3_nt: TGTGCCACCTCTCAGGGCAATCAGCCCCAGCATTTT
d_call: TRBD2; clone_size: few; v_call: TRBV7-9; j_call: TRBJ2-7; cdr3_aa: CASSLSWGGDEQYF; cdr3_nt: TGTGCCAGCAGCCTATCCTGGGGAGGGGACGAGCAGTACTTC
d_call: -; clone_size: -; v_call: TRBV7-8; j_call: TRBJ1-2; cdr3_aa: CASSLGGWRAGGYTF; cdr3_nt: TGTGCCAGCAGCTTAGGAGGGTGGAGGGCCGGAGGCTACACCTTC
d_call: -; clone_size: once; v_call: TRBV3-1/TRBV3-2; j_call: TRBJ1-1; cdr3_aa: CASSATVNTEAFF; cdr3_nt: TGTGCCAGCAGTGCCACGGTGAACACTGAAGCTTTCTTT
d_call: -; clone_size: few; v_call: TRBV4-2; j_call: TRBJ2-2; cdr3_aa: CASSQVASSNTGELFF; cdr3_nt: TGTGCCAGCAGCCAAGTCGCTAGCTCGAACACCGGGGAGCTGTTTTTT
d_call: TRBD2; clone_size: -; v_call: TRBV24-1; j_call: TRBJ2-2; cdr3_aa: CATMGTTSGRETGELFF; cdr3_nt: TGTGCCACCATGGGTACAACTAGCGGGAGGGAGACCGGGGAGCTGTTTTTT
d_call: -; clone_size: -; v_call: TRBV5-1; j_call: TRBJ1-2; cdr3_aa: CASSLVQGYGYTF; cdr3_nt: TGCGCCAGCAGCTTGGTGCAGGGCTATGGCTACACCTTC
d_call: -; clone_size: -; v_call: TRBV15; j_call: TRBJ1-1; cdr3_aa: CATSRVRQGNTEAFF; cdr3_nt: TGTGCCACCAGCAGAGTCAGGCAGGGGAACACTGAAGCTTTCTTT
d_call: TRBD2; clone_size: many; v_call: TRBV6-4; j_call: TRBJ2-3; cdr3_aa: CASSDSGTSGTDTQYF; cdr3_nt: TGTGCCAGCAGTGACTCCGGGACTAGCGGGACAGATACGCAGTATTTT
d_call: TRBD1; clone_size: -; v_call: TRBV5-6; j_call: TRBJ1-4; cdr3_aa: CASSLIAGGEKLFF; cdr3_nt: TGTGCCAGCAGCTTGATCGCAGGGGGTGAAAAACTGTTTTTT
d_call: -; clone_size: -; v_call: TRBV15; j_call: TRBJ2-5; cdr3_aa: CATSRDRGSTETQYF; cdr3_nt: TGTGCCACCAGCAGAGATCGAGGCAGCACAGAGACCCAGTACTTC
d_call: -; clone_size: -; v_call: TRBV20-1; j_call: TRBJ1-4; cdr3_aa: CSARGGRGLEKLFF; cdr3_nt: TGCAGTGCTCGTGGAGGGAGGGGTCTTGAAAAACTGTTTTTT
d_call: TRBD1; clone_size: -; v_call: TRBV7-9; j_call: TRBJ1-2; cdr3_aa: CASSLGGTGDYGYTF; cdr3_nt: TGTGCCAGCAGCTTGGGGGGGACAGGAGACTATGGCTACACCTTC
d_call: TRBD1; clone_size: -; v_call: TRBV5-4; j_call: TRBJ1-2; cdr3_aa: CASSLQDRESGYTF; cdr3_nt: TGTGCCAGCAGCTTACAGGACAGGGAAAGTGGCTACACCTTC
d_call: TRBD1; clone_size: once; v_call: TRBV28; j_call: TRBJ2-7; cdr3_aa: CASSPGTGTYEQYF; cdr3_nt: TGTGCCAGCAGCCCCGGGACAGGAACTTACGAGCAGTACTTC
d_call: TRBD1; clone_size: -; v_call: TRBV5-1; j_call: TRBJ2-7; cdr3_aa: CASSLGQGIEQYF; cdr3_nt: TGCGCCAGCAGCTTGGGACAGGGGATCGAGCAGTACTTC
d_call: TRBD2; clone_size: -; v_call: TRBV24-1; j_call: TRBJ2-3; cdr3_aa: CATSVLGLAGVLDTQYF; cdr3_nt: TGTGCCACCAGTGTCCTGGGACTAGCGGGAGTTCTCGATACGCAGTATTTT
d_call: -; clone_size: once; v_call: TRBV27; j_call: TRBJ2-5; cdr3_aa: CASSPRLGGETQYF; cdr3_nt: TGTGCCAGCAGTCCCCGACTAGGCGGCGAGACCCAGTACTTC
d_call: -; clone_size: -; v_call: TRBV2; j_call: TRBJ1-1; cdr3_aa: CAGGRRPLEAFF; cdr3_nt: TGTGCTGGAGGACGGAGACCCCTCGAAGCTTTCTTT
d_call: TRBD1; clone_size: once; v_call: TRBV2; j_call: TRBJ2-3; cdr3_aa: CASSGGRGQVTDTQYF; cdr3_nt: TGTGCCAGCAGTGGGGGACGGGGACAGGTCACAGATACGCAGTATTTT
d_call: TRBD2; clone_size: -; v_call: TRBV7-3; j_call: TRBJ2-1; cdr3_aa: CASSLGLAGYNEQFF; cdr3_nt: TGTGCCAGCAGCCTCGGACTAGCGGGATACAATGAGCAGTTCTTC
d_call: TRBD1; clone_size: -; v_call: TRBV4-2; j_call: TRBJ1-2; cdr3_aa: CASSQVGTGNYGYTF; cdr3_nt: TGTGCCAGCAGCCAAGTGGGGACAGGAAACTATGGCTACACCTTC